A single sample gave rise to the 29 T cell receptor beta chains below, sequenced in a study. MiXCR, run by TCRdb on the RT-PCR reads, gives a single entry per CDR3 protein. The sample holds about 680,000 distinct CDR3 sequences, 14% seen once. Sequences were obtained from memory CD4+ T cells from blood. Source of these receptors: a female donor in good health, serving as a healthy control.

This chain joins TRBV18 and TRBJ2-7; D might be TRBD2 (6 bases). Germline CDR1 KGHSH, CDR2 LQKENI. The CDR3 runs to 16 residues. Trimming left V 0 bases short and J 0 bases short, with 12 bases between. The CDR3 spells CASSPPGGYSSYEQYF. Here the CDR3 DNA reads TGTGCCAGCTCACCACCGGGAGGTTATAGCTCCTACGAGCAGTACTTC.

The chain employs TRBV7-2 and TRBJ2-4; D call uncertain. This CDR3 has 14 amino acids. V was trimmed by 6 bases and J by 1 base, leaving 10 bases between them. Germline lookup yields CDR1 SGHTA and CDR2 FQGNSA. The CDR3 DNA reads TGTGCCAGCAGGAGAACGGGTGCCAAAAACATTCAGTACTTC. This encodes CASRRTGAKNIQYF.

Only a few counts were recorded for this clonotype. This chain uses TRBV5-1 with TRBJ2-1; D gene uncertain. Germline V gene sequence: CDR1 SGHRS, CDR2 YFSETQ. CDR3 length: 14 amino acids. The ends were cut back, 0 bases at V and 5 bases at J, with 9 bases in the middle. The CDR3 nucleotides are TGCGCCAGCAGCTTGGCCGGGCACGACAATGAGCAGTTCTTC. Translated: CASSLAGHDNEQFF.

This clonotype has a handful of counts. J is TRBJ2-5 and V is TRBV20-1; 9 bases fit TRBD2. Germline V gene sequence: CDR1 DFQATT, CDR2 SNEGSKA (reference sequence). The CDR3 loop spans 15 amino acids. After removal of 5 bases from V and 6 bases from J, the junction contained 13 bases not matched to a gene. CDR3 in amino acids: CSARIPGLAAKTQYF. The CDR3 DNA sequence: TGCAGTGCTCGGATTCCGGGACTAGCTGCGAAGACCCAGTACTTC.

This clonotype occurred many times. V gene TRBV29-1 combines with J gene TRBJ2-3, with 9 bases lining up with TRBD2. The CDR3 loop spans 14 amino acids. V shed 7 bases and J 0 bases; nucleotides not matched to a gene: 5. Germline V gives CDR1 SQVTM, CDR2 ANQGSEA. This CDR3 reads CSADTSGSTDTQYF. CDR3 DNA: TGCAGCGCCGACACTAGCGGGAGCACAGATACGCAGTATTTT.

This clonotype was recorded a few times. The chain couples TRBV4-2 to TRBJ2-7; 8 bases line up with TRBD1. With V trimmed by 3 bases and J by 1 base, 11 bases remained unmatched. The CDR3 has 17 amino acids. Germline loops: CDR1 LGHNA, CDR2 YNFKEQ. Here the CDR3 reads CASSHKLQQGESYEQYF. The CDR3 nucleotides read TGTGCCAGCAGCCACAAGCTTCAACAGGGGGAGTCCTACGAGCAGTACTTC.

In this sample, this clonotype turned up a few times. The chain employs TRBV6-5 and TRBJ2-7, with a weak D call TRBD2 (5 bases). Germline values: CDR1 MNHEY, CDR2 SVGAGI. Between the trimmed V and J ends, which lost 6 bases and 7 bases, there was a span of 19 bases. CDR3 size: 14 residues. CDR3 DNA: TGTGCCAGCAGAAGTGCCCTTGCGCCGGGGGAGCAGTACTTC. Translating it yields CASRSALAPGEQYF.

The rearrangement links TRBV6-1 to TRBJ2-3, with 9 bases fitting TRBD1. The V gene's germline CDR1 is MNHNS and CDR2 SASEGT. After removal of 4 bases from V and 2 bases from J, the junction contained 7 bases not matched to a gene. This CDR3 comprises 16 residues. The CDR3 DNA follows: TGTGCCAGCAGTGGGGGACAGGGTTGGTTCACAGATACGCAGTATTTT. This translates into CASSGGQGWFTDTQYF.

This sequence joins TRBV15 and TRBJ1-2; D gene ambiguous. V was cut by 1 base and J by 4 bases, with 13 bases left in between. The CDR3 is 15 amino acids. From germline, CDR1 is LNHNV and CDR2 YYDKDF (reference sequence). In nucleotides, the CDR3 is TGTGCCACCAGCAGAGGGGGTAACGGGCTCTATGGCTACACCTTC. It translates to CATSRGGNGLYGYTF. The variable domain in full, with the rest retrieved from reference TRBV15 and TRBJ1-2, is DAMVIQNPRYQVTQFGKPVTLSCSQTLNHNVMYWYQQKSSQAPKLLFHYYDKDFNNEADTPDNFQSRRPNTSFCFLDIRSPGLGDTAMYLCATSRGGNGLYGYTFGSGTRLTVV.

At least ten counts were recorded for this clonotype. The chain couples TRBV7-6 to TRBJ1-1; D perhaps matches TRBD1 (6 bases). V shed 1 base and J shed 1 base, with 10 bases lying between them. The CDR3 has 15 amino acids. Germline CDR1 SGHVS, CDR2 FNYEAQ. The CDR3 DNA is TGTGCCAGCAGCTTAGGCCAGACAGGGAACACTGAAGCTTTCTTT. Translating it yields CASSLGQTGNTEAFF.

V and J are TRBV5-4 and TRBJ2-3, with D perhaps TRBD1 or TRBD2 (5 bases each). The length of the CDR3 is 14 residues. CDR1 SGHNT and CDR2 YYREEE come from the germline V gene (reference sequence). V was shortened by 4 bases and J by 3 bases, with 12 bases between the two germline ends. In DNA form, the CDR3 reads TGTGCCAGCAGCGATAGGGACGGTACAGATACGCAGTATTTT. It is translated as CASSDRDGTDTQYF. The entire variable domain, with the rest obtained from reference TRBV5-4 and TRBJ2-3, is as follows: ETGVTQSPTHLIKTRGQQVTLRCSSQSGHNTVSWYQQALGQGPQFIFQYYREEENGRGNFPPRFSGLQFPNYSSELNVNALELDDSALYLCASSDRDGTDTQYFGPGTRLTVL.

This clonotype occurred a few times. The chain has TRBV7-2 and TRBJ1-2; 7 bases line up with TRBD1. The trim removed 6 bases at V and 3 bases at J, leaving 7 bases unmatched. Germline V gene data show CDR1 as SGHTA and CDR2 as FQGNSA. This CDR3 has 14 amino acids. The CDR3 region has the DNA TGTGCCAGCAGGCGTACAGGGGAGGACTATGGCTACACCTTC. Protein: CASRRTGEDYGYTF.

This clonotype has only a few counts. V and J are TRBV7-3 and TRBJ2-1; TRBD2 agrees at 8 bases. Germline assignment: CDR1 SGHTA and CDR2 FQGTGA. Trimming removed 5 bases from V and 7 bases from J; junction bases left unmatched: 13. The CDR3 spans 16 residues. The CDR3 bases are TGTGCCAGCAGCCCCCAGGCGGGGGGCGAGCTAAATGAGCAGTTCTTC. Its protein is CASSPQAGGELNEQFF.

This clonotype was seen at least ten times. The chain couples TRBV5-1 to TRBJ2-3, with 8 nucleotides matching TRBD1. Germline V lookup: CDR1 SGHRS, CDR2 YFSETQ. CDR3 length: 15 amino acids. The V segment lost 4 bases and the J segment 0 bases; nucleotides outside the gene matches: 4. The CDR3 protein is CASSQGAPSTDTQYF. CDR3 coding DNA: TGCGCCAGCAGCCAGGGGGCGCCTAGCACAGATACGCAGTATTTT.

The CDR3 region is CASTPAAGYYEQYF. CDR3 DNA sequence: TGTGCCAGCACCCCGGCGGCGGGTTACTACGAGCAGTACTTC. This chain links TRBV25-1 with TRBJ2-7; a weak D match, TRBD2 (5 bases). The CDR3 contains 14 residues. V shed 7 bases and J shed 3 bases, with 16 bases lying between them. CDR1 and CDR2 from the germline V gene are MGHDK and SYGVNS.

The sample holds one count of this clonotype. This chain links TRBV18 with TRBJ2-1; 10 bases line up with TRBD1. The CDR3 is 15 residues long. Germline V gives CDR1 KGHSH, CDR2 LQKENI. V lost 5 bases to trimming and J lost 4 bases; unmatched junction nucleotides: 5. CDR3 DNA sequence: TGTGCCAGCTCAGAGGGACAGGGGAGATACAATGAGCAGTTCTTC. Translating gives CASSEGQGRYNEQFF.

This chain links TRBV29-1 with TRBJ1-2, with TRBD1 matching 7 bases. From germline, CDR1 is SQVTM and CDR2 ANQGSEA. The CDR3 length is 14 residues. V shed 0 bases and J 5 bases; nucleotides not matched to a gene: 6. The CDR3 nucleotides are TGCAGCGTTGAAGAATCGCAGGGGGGTTATGGCTACACCTTC. Translated, it gives CSVEESQGGYGYTF.

This sequence joins TRBV15 and TRBJ2-2, with 11 nucleotides matching TRBD1. Germline values: CDR1 LNHNV, CDR2 YYDKDF (reference sequence). This CDR3 spans 17 amino acids. Trimming removed 0 bases from V and 4 bases from J; junction bases left unmatched: 4. The CDR3 loop reads CATSRDGTGGSTGELFF. The DNA for the CDR3 is TGTGCCACCAGCAGAGATGGGACAGGGGGTAGCACCGGGGAGCTGTTTTTT.

This clonotype was detected many times. The J gene is TRBJ2-7, the V gene TRBV6-5; possible D gene TRBD1, 5 bases. The V gene lost 6 bases and the J gene lost 4 bases, with 16 bases spanning the gap. The germline V gene has CDR1 MNHEY and CDR2 SVGAGI. This CDR3 is built from 14 residues. In nucleotides, the CDR3 is TGTGCCAGCAGGCACTCCGACAGTCGGTACGAGCAGTACTTC. This gives the protein CASRHSDSRYEQYF.

The CDR3 nucleotides are TGTGCCAGCACGCGACAGGGCGGATATAATTCACCCCTCCACTTT. As protein: CASTRQGGYNSPLHF. The V gene is TRBV6-1, the J gene TRBJ1-6, with TRBD1 matching 7 bases. This CDR3 is 15 amino acids long. The V segment lost 7 bases and the J segment 4 bases; nucleotides outside the gene matches: 7. Germline V gene sequence: CDR1 MNHNS, CDR2 SASEGT.

This CDR3 is CASRLAGGTYNEQFF. For the CDR3, the DNA is TGTGCCAGCAGGCTAGCGGGAGGTACCTACAATGAGCAGTTCTTC. The chain joins TRBV5-4 to TRBJ2-1; 11 bases fit TRBD2. V trimming: 5 bases; J trimming: 2 bases; junction bases outside the gene matches: 3. The CDR3 spans 15 residues. Germline values: CDR1 SGHNT, CDR2 YYREEE (reference sequence).

The V and J genes are TRBV2 and TRBJ2-1; D might be TRBD1 (6 bases). V lost 6 bases and J lost 9, with 15 bases in between. CDR3 length equals 13 residues. Germline V gene sequence: CDR1 SNHLY, CDR2 FYNNEI. The CDR3 here is CASRYEQGSEQFF. In nucleotides, the CDR3 is TGTGCCAGCAGATATGAACAGGGATCTGAGCAGTTCTTC.

This clonotype was counted a few times. The CDR3 DNA sequence: TGTGCCAGCAGAGACATCAACTATGGCTACACCTTC. Its translation: CASRDINYGYTF. This chain uses TRBV28 with TRBJ1-2; D is unresolved. The CDR3 has 12 amino acids. V dropped 6 bases and J dropped 2 bases, with 7 bases sitting between them. CDR1 and CDR2 (germline): MDHEN, SYDVKM.

The CDR3 spells CSARVWDYHSYEQYF. In DNA, the CDR3 is TGCAGTGCTAGAGTGTGGGACTACCACTCCTACGAGCAGTACTTC. The chain has TRBV20-1 and TRBJ2-7; 7 bases are shared with TRBD2. The ends lost 1 base at V and 0 bases at J; junction bases unmatched: 6. The germline CDR1 and CDR2 sequences are DFQATT and SNEGSKA (reference sequence). The CDR3 extends over 15 amino acids.

This clonotype was counted many times. CDR3 coding DNA: TGCAGTGCCATAGCGGGAGGGCCAGGGAACGAGCAGTACTTC. Translating gives CSAIAGGPGNEQYF. The chain combines TRBV20-1 with TRBJ2-7; 11 bases fit TRBD2. Trimming removed 6 bases from V and 5 bases from J; junction bases left unmatched: 9. CDR1 and CDR2 from the germline V gene are DFQATT and SNEGSKA (reference sequence). The CDR3 is 14 amino acids.

This clonotype was picked up many times. The chain joins TRBV12-3 or TRBV12-4 to TRBJ2-5; unclear D gene. This CDR3 has 12 residues. Between the trimmed V and J ends, which lost 6 bases and 8 bases, there was a span of 13 bases. The CDR3 spells CASRSGPGTQYF. For the CDR3, the DNA is TGTGCCAGCAGATCCGGCCCAGGTACCCAGTACTTC.

This sequence joins TRBV7-3 and TRBJ2-3; 8 nucleotides agree with TRBD2. Unmatched junction bases numbered 7, after V lost 7 bases and J lost 4 bases. The CDR3 has 14 amino acids. Germline assignment: CDR1 SGHTA and CDR2 FQGTGA. The CDR3 loop reads CASKPSGGSDTQYF. DNA of the CDR3: TGTGCCAGCAAACCCTCGGGGGGGTCAGATACGCAGTATTTT.

This clonotype was seen ten or more times. The gene calls are TRBV6-6 and TRBJ2-3; D perhaps matches TRBD2 (5 bases). The germline CDR1 and CDR2 sequences are MNHNY and SVGAGI (reference sequence). The ends were cut back, 5 bases at V and 0 bases at J, with 12 bases in the middle. CDR3 length: 15 amino acids. As DNA, the CDR3 is TGTGCCAGCAGTCACGGGTTAGCGAGCACAGATACGCAGTATTTT. Protein: CASSHGLASTDTQYF.

V and J are TRBV3-1 and TRBJ1-3, with TRBD1 matching over 7 bases. Germline CDR1 LGHDT, CDR2 YNNKEL (reference sequence). The CDR3 covers 17 residues. Trimming removed 1 base from V and 0 bases from J; junction bases left unmatched: 6. CDR3 protein: CASSQAPGQSSGNTIYF. For the CDR3, the DNA is TGTGCCAGCAGCCAAGCCCCGGGACAGAGCTCTGGAAACACCATATATTTT.